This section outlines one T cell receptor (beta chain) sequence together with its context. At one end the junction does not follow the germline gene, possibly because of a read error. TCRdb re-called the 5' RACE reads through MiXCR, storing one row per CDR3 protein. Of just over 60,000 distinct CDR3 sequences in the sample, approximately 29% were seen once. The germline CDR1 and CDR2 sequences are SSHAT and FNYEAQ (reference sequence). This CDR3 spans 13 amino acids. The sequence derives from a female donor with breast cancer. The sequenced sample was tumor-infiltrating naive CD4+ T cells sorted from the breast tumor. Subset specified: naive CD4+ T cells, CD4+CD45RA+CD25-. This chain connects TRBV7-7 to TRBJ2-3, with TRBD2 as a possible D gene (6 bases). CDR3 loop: CASSTGLLDTQYF. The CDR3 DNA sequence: TGTGCTAGCAGCACGGGACTGTTAGACACGCAGTATTTT.